This T cell receptor (beta chain) was sequenced in a study of blood T cell repertoires in COVID-19. Study background: The United States, Italy and Spain provided the acute and convalescent COVID-19 samples. T cells, B-cell-depleted T cells, or PBMCs supplied cDNA or gDNA.

This CDR3 comprises 14 residues. J gave up 8 bases and V 6 bases, and 12 bases lay outside the gene matches. Looked up from germline, CDR1 is MNHEY and CDR2 is SVGAGI. In the original processing: How many nucleated cells were present was estimated from reference gene primer amplification. Assay: immunoSEQ multiplex PCR; the TCRdb copy retains only in-frame clones and omits some. That table gives V, J and clone size, and the DNA gave D and trimming. The table lists about 140,000 clones, over 70% of them singletons. The table lists this clone with a few counts. The sample was peripheral blood. The clonotype was recovered from a woman aged 60 to 75 with acute or convalescent COVID-19. The chain carries TRBV6-5 and TRBJ1-2; 7 bases agree with TRBD1. The CDR3 DNA reads as TGTGCCAGCAGGGTCGACAGGGCAATACAAGGCTACACCTTC. Translated, it gives CASRVDRAIQGYTF.